This TCR beta chain was identified in a study of blood T cells in healthy people across ages. The study, taken as a whole, reports: The study could not conclusively compare naive and antigen-experienced cells, given its unsorted PBMCs.

Trimming removed 7 bases from V and 1 base from J; junction bases left unmatched: 7. The CDR3 totals 16 residues. The germline CDR1 and CDR2 sequences are MNHEY and SMNVEV (reference sequence). This clonotype has only one observation. Its cognate antigen is unknown. Isolation per sample recovered at least 7 million PBMCs. Per sample, extraction of total RNA gave at least 5.5 micrograms in every case. A J-beta primer mix and a sample-barcoded 5' primer were used in a second PCR of about 7 to 12 cycles. Through a template-switch adaptor with 12 random nucleotides, each cDNA molecule received a tag. TCRdb fed the 5' RACE reads into MiXCR, producing one record per CDR3 protein. The sample carries about 1.8 million distinct CDR3 sequences, just under 50% recorded once.

The genes are TRBV27 and TRBJ2-6; 7 nucleotides match TRBD1. Sequenced sample: blood. The receptor comes from a woman in her thirties or forties in good health. This chain's CDR3 is CASTRGWGSGANVLTF. The CDR3 DNA sequence: TGTGCCAGCACCAGGGGGTGGGGATCTGGGGCCAACGTCCTGACTTTC.